A single sample is the source of the 9 T cell receptor beta chains below, sequenced in a study of identifying expanded T cells in peripheral blood. The repertoire was sequenced with immunoSEQ multiplex PCR; TCRdb's copy has only in-frame clones and lacks some. The repertoire holds 50,000 or so clones, roughly nine tenths seen once, with around 3.5% in the top ten. The specimen was blood. These receptors came from a person aged 18 to 69 in good health.

The V and J genes are TRBV28 and TRBJ2-3; no clear D gene. V lost 3 bases, J lost 3 bases, and 16 bases lay in between. Germline V gene sequence: CDR1 MDHEN, CDR2 SYDVKM. The CDR3 has 16 amino acids. CDR3: CASSFLESSRTDTQYF. The CDR3 DNA reads as TGTGCCAGCAGTTTTCTGGAGTCTTCTCGGACAGATACGCAGTATTTT.

The chain links TRBV30 to TRBJ1-1, with D maybe TRBD1 (5 bases). CDR1 GTSNPN and CDR2 SVGIG come from the germline V gene (reference sequence). This CDR3 has 12 amino acids. With 4 bases removed from V and 2 bases from J, the gap between germline ends came to 8 bases. CDR3 DNA sequence: TGTGCCTGGACAGGGCTTAACACTGAAGCTTTCTTT. Protein product: CAWTGLNTEAFF. Supplemented by reference TRBV30 and TRBJ1-1, the full variable domain reads SQTIHQWPATLVQPVGSPLSLECTVEGTSNPNLYWYRQAAGRGLQLLFYSVGIGQISSEVPQNLSASRPQDRQFILSSKKLLLSDSGFYLCAWTGLNTEAFFGQGTRLTVV.

The chain joins TRBV7-9 to TRBJ1-5, with D unclear. Germline-derived CDR1 and CDR2 are SEHNR and FQNEAQ (reference sequence). V lost 5 bases and J lost 7, with 9 bases in between. The CDR3 runs 12 residues. The DNA for the CDR3 is TGTGCCAGCAGCGACCGGGGACAGCCCCAGCATTTT. Its translation: CASSDRGQPQHF.

The chain carries TRBV19 and TRBJ1-1; D gene ambiguous. The germline V gene encodes CDR1 LNHDA and CDR2 SQIVND (reference sequence). The CDR3 is made up of 13 amino acids. V was trimmed by 7 bases and J by 3 bases, leaving 12 bases between them. DNA for the CDR3: TGTGCCAGTAATGGTCCTGCGGACACTGAAGCTTTCTTT. Amino acids: CASNGPADTEAFF.

V and J are TRBV29-1 and TRBJ2-3; the match to TRBD1 covers 7 bases. This CDR3 is 14 amino acids long. Germline trimming cut 5 bases from V and 0 bases from J; bases unmatched to any gene: 5. The germline gives CDR1 SQVTM, CDR2 ANQGSEA. The CDR3 reads CSVRDSPSTDTQYF. The CDR3 nucleotides read TGCAGCGTTCGGGACAGCCCCAGCACAGATACGCAGTATTTT.

This clone was counted many times. V usage is TRBV5-6 and J usage is TRBJ1-2; 9 positions match TRBD1. From germline, CDR1 is SGHDT and CDR2 YYEEEE. Trimming took 5 bases from V and 7 from J; bases not matched to a gene: 6. The CDR3 totals 13 residues. CDR3 coding DNA: TGTGCCAGCAGGGCCGGGACAGGGAGTGGCTACACCTTC. Its protein is CASRAGTGSGYTF.

The chain is built from TRBV6-1 and TRBJ2-4; 7 positions match TRBD1. The V gene's germline CDR1 is MNHNS and CDR2 SASEGT. Unmatched junction bases numbered 4, after V lost 2 bases and J lost 9 bases. This CDR3 spans 13 amino acids. In nucleotides, the CDR3 is TGTGCCAGCAGTGAAAGACAGGGCGGCATTCAGTACTTC. It codes for CASSERQGGIQYF.

CDR3 protein: CASSLSRVLDTEAFF. CDR3 sequence (DNA): TGTGCCAGCAGTTTATCGAGAGTACTGGACACTGAAGCTTTCTTT. V usage is TRBV27 and J usage is TRBJ1-1; D not certain. This CDR3 region has 15 residues. Deletions cut 0 bases from V and 3 bases from J, with 11 bases between. The germline V gene has CDR1 MNHEY and CDR2 SMNVEV (reference sequence).

The rearrangement uses TRBV5-1 and TRBJ2-7; D may be TRBD1 (5 bases). The CDR3 length is 15 residues. Trimming pared 0 bases from V and 3 bases from J, leaving 13 bases between. Looked up from germline, CDR1 is SGHRS and CDR2 is YFSETQ. The CDR3 protein is CASSLGQGFNYEQYF. CDR3 nucleotide sequence: TGCGCCAGCAGCTTGGGCCAGGGATTCAACTACGAGCAGTACTTC.